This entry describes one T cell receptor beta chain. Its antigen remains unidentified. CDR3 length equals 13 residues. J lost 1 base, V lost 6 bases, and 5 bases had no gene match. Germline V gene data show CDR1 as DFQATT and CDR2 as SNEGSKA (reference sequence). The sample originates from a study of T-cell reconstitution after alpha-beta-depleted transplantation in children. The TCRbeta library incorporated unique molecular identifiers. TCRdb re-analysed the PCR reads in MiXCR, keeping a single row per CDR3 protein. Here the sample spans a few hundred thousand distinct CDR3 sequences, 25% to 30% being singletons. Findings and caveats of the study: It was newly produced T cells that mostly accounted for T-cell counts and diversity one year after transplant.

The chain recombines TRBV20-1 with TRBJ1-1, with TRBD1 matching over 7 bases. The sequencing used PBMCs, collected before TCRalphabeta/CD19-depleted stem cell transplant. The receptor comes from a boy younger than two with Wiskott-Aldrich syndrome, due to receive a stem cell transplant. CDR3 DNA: TGCAGTGCGACACAGGGGTCGAACACTGAAGCTTTCTTT. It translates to CSATQGSNTEAFF.